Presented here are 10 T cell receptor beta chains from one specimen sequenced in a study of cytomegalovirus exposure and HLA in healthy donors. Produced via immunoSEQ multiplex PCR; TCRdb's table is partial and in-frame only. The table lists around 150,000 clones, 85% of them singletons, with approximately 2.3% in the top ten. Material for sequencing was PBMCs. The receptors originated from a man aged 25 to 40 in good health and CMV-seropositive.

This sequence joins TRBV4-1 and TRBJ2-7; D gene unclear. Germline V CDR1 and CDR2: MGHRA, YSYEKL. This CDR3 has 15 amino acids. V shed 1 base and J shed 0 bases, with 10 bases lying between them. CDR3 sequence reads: CASSQGAAPSYEQYF. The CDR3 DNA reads TGCGCCAGCAGCCAAGGGGCAGCTCCCTCCTACGAGCAGTACTTC.

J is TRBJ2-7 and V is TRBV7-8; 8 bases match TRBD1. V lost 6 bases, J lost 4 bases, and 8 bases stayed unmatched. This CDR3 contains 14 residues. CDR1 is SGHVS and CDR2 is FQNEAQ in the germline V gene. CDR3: CASSPGQDRYEQYF. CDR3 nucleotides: TGTGCCAGCAGTCCGGGACAGGACAGGTACGAGCAGTACTTC.

CDR3 loop: CATSRASGGVLETQYF. The DNA of the CDR3 is TGTGCTACAAGTAGGGCTAGCGGGGGGGTTTTAGAGACCCAGTACTTC. The V and J genes are TRBV27 and TRBJ2-5; 12 bases fit TRBD2. The germline gives CDR1 MNHEY, CDR2 SMNVEV (reference sequence). There are 16 residues in the CDR3.

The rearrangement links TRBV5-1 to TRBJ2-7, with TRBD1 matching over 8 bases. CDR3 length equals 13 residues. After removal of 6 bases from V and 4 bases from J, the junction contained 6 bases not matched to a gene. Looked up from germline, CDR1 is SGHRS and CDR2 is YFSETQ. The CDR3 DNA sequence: TGCGCCAGCACCGGACAGGGTGGTTACGAGCAGTACTTC. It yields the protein CASTGQGGYEQYF.

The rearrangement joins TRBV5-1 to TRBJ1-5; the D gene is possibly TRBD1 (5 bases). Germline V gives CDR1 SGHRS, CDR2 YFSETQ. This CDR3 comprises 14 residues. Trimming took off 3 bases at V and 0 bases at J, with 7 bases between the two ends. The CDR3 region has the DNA TGCGCCAGCAGCTCAGGGTATAGCAATCAGCCCCAGCATTTT. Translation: CASSSGYSNQPQHF.

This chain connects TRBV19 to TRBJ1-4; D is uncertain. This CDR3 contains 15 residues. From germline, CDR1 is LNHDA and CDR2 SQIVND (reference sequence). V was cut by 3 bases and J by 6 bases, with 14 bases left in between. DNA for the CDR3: TGTGCCAGTAGTATGGTTCTATATCCCCATGAAAAACTGTTTTTT. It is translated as CASSMVLYPHEKLFF.

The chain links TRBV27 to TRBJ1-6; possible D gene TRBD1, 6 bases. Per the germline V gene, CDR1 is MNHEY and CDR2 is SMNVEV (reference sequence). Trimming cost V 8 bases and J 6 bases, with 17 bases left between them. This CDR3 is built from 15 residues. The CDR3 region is CASGGGPVSNSPLHF. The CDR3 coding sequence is TGTGCCAGCGGGGGGGGGCCGGTGAGTAATTCACCCCTCCACTTT.

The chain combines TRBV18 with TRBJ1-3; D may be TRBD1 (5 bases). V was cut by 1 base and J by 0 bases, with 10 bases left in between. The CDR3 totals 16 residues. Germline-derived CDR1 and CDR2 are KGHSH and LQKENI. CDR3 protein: CASSPQNTGSGNTIYF. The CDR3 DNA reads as TGTGCCAGCTCACCACAAAACACAGGCTCTGGAAACACCATATATTTT.

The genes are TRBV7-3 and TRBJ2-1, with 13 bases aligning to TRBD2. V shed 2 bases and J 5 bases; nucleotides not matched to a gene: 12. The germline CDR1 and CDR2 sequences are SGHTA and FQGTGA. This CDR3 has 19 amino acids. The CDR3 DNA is TGTGCCAGCAGCTTAGGGTGGGCGACTAGCGGGGGGTCGAACAATGAGCAGTTCTTC. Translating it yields CASSLGWATSGGSNNEQFF.

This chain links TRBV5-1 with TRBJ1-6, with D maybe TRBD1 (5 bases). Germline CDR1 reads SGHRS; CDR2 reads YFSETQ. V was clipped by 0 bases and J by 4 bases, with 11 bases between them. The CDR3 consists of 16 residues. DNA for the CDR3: TGCGCCAGCAGCTTGGCCGGGGGACGGTATAATTCACCCCTCCACTTT. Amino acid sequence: CASSLAGGRYNSPLHF. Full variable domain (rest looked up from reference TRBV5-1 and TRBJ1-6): KAGVTQTPRYLIKTRGQQVTLSCSPISGHRSVSWYQQTPGQGLQFLFEYFSETQRNKGNFPGRFSGRQFSNSRSEMNVSTLELGDSALYLCASSLAGGRYNSPLHFGNGTRLTVT.